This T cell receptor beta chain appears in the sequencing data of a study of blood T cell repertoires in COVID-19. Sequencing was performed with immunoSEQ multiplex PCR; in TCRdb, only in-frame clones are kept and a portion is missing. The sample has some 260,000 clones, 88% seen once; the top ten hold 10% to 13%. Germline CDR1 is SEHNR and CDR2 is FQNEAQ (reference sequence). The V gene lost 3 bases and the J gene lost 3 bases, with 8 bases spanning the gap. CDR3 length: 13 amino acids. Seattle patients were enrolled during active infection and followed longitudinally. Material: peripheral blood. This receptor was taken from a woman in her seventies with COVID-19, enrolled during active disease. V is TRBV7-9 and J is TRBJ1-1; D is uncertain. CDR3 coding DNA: TGTGCCAGCAGCTTGATACAAGACACTGAAGCTTTCTTT. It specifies CASSLIQDTEAFF.